This T cell receptor beta chain came from a study of Graves' ophthalmopathy and Graves' hyperthyroidism. General study points: Blood also contained most of the expanded thyroid clonotypes above 0.001 frequency. Separation of ophthalmopathy from stable hyperthyroidism was achieved by a 13-signature model, at about 90% sensitivity and roughly 77% specificity.

Stable hyperthyroidism meant no ophthalmopathy within 18 months of follow-up. PBMCs came from roughly 10 ml of fresh peripheral blood. TCR beta CDR3 amplification used RNA transcripts. The library came from an HTBI-primed first-round RT-PCR and a second-round multiplex PCR. A single record per CDR3 protein comes from TCRdb applying MiXCR to the multiplex PCR reads. The repertoire holds hundreds of thousands of distinct CDR3 sequences, with about a fifth as singletons. This clonotype was detected a few times. Its target is not known. Germline V gene lookup returns CDR1 LGHDT and CDR2 YNNKEL (reference sequence). The CDR3 totals 15 residues. V dropped 4 bases and J dropped 4; count of bases not matched to a gene: 9.

The chain carries TRBV3-1 and TRBJ2-5; 7 nucleotides match TRBD1. The sequence was obtained from a woman younger than 35 with stable Graves' hyperthyroidism. Some clones in this sample may be carry-over from other donors' samples. Sequenced material: peripheral blood. CDR3 sequence reads: CASSLEGRGTETQYF. The CDR3, as DNA: TGTGCCAGCAGCCTAGAAGGCAGGGGGACAGAGACCCAGTACTTC.